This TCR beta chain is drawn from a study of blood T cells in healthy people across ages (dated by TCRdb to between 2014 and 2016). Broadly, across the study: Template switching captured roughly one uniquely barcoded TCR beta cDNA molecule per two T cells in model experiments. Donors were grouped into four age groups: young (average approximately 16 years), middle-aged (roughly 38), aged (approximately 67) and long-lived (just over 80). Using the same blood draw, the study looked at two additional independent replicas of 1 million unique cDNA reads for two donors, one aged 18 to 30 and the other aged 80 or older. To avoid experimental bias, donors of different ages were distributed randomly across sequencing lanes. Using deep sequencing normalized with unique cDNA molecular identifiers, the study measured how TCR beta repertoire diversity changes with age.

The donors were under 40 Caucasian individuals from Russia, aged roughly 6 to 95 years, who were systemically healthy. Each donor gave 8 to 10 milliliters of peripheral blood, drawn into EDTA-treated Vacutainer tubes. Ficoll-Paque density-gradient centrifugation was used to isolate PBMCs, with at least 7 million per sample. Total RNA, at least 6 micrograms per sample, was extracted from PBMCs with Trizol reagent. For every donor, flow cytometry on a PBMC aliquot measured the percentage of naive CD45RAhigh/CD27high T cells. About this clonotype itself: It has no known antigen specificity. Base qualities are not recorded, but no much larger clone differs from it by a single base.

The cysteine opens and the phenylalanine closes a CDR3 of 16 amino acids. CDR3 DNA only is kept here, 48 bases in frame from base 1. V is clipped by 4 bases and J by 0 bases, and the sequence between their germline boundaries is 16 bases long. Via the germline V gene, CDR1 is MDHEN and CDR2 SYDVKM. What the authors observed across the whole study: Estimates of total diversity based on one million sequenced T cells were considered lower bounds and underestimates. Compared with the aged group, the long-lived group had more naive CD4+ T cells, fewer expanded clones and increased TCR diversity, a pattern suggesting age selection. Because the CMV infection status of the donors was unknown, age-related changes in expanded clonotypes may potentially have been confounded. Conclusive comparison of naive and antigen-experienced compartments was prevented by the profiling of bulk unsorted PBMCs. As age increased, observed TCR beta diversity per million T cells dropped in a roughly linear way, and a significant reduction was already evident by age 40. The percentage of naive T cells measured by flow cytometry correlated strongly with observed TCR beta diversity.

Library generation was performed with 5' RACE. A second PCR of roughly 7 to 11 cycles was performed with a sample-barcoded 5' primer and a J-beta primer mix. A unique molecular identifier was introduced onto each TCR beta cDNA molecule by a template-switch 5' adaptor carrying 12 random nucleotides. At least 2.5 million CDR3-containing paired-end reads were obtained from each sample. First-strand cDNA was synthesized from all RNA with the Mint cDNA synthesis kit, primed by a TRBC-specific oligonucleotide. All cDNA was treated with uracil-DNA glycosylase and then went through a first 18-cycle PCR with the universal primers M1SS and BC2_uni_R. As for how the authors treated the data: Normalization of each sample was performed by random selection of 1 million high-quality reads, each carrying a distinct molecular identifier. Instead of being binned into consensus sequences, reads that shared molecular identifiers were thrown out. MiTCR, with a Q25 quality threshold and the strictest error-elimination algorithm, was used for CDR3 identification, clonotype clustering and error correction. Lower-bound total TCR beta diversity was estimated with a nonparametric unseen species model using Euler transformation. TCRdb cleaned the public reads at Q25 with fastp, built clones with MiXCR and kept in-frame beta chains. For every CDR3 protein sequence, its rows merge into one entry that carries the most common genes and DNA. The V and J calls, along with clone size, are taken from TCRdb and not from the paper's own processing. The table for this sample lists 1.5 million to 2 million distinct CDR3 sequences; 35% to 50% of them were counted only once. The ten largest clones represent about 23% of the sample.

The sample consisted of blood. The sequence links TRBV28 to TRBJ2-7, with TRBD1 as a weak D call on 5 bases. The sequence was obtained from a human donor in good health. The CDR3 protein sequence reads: CASSYGRTLSSYEQYF. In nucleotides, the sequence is TGTGCCAGCAGTTACGGGCGGACACTGAGCTCCTACGAGCAGTACTTC.